This paragraph covers one TCR beta chain sequence. This clone was detected only once. Its antigen is currently not known. No much larger clone is present one base from it, and per-base qualities are unavailable. The source of the sample is a study of blood T cell repertoires in COVID-19 (dated by TCRdb to 2020 to 2021). For the wider study: Samples from collaborators originated in the United States, Italy and Spain and spanned both the acute and convalescent phases of COVID-19. The material from the prospective study consisted of cDNA or gDNA derived from T cells, B-cell-depleted T cells, or PBMCs. Subjects who had been exposed to COVID-19, were actively infected with it, or had recovered from it provided the deeply sampled blood TCRbeta repertoires that made up the dataset. The repertoires were released in a freely available public database meant as a resource for research on the immune response to SARS-CoV-2. The samples were drawn from two sources: the first 160 participants of the ongoing ImmuneRACE study, and 1,254 subjects contributed by 6 global collaborators. Nearly every sample came with metadata listing a de-identified subject ID, COVID-19 status, age in years and sex. Where available, HLA class I and class II types were obtained from metadata supplied by the sample provider rather than from assay-based typing.

Collaborating institutions collected whole blood in K2EDTA tubes following their own protocols. For TCRbeta analysis, collaborators shipped samples as frozen whole blood, isolated PBMCs, or DNA extracted from either of those sample types. The research as a whole found: The amount of clinical and demographic metadata varied by source and participant and was provided uncurated.

The immunoSEQ Assay, a bias-controlled multiplex PCR, was used to amplify TCRbeta CDR3 regions from genomic DNA. In the source study's methods: The number of nucleated cells in each sample was estimated from the amplification of reference gene primers within the assay. Sequence reads were collapsed and filtered to measure the absolute abundance of every unique TCRbeta CDR3 rearrangement. For each sample, productive Simpson clonality was calculated as the square root of Simpson's diversity index over productive rearrangements. TCRdb mirrors the immuneACCESS table, restricted to in-frame sequences. Some clones are absent from its copies; in checked studies, under half trace to an unresolved V gene, and the reason for the others is unknown. Clone size and V and J calls were adopted from that table, with D and trimming inferred from the DNA. A total of around 130,000 clones appear in this sample, around 80% of them only once. The biggest ten clones account for around 15% of the sample.

The junction shows trimming of 2 bases on V and 4 bases on J, plus 11 bases between the germline ends. The germline V gene encodes CDR1 SNHLY and CDR2 FYNNEI. CDR3 length: 14 amino acids, cysteine to phenylalanine. Left in the record is the CDR3 DNA by itself, 42 bases read in frame from the first base. In this chain, TRBV2 is recombined with TRBJ1-2; perhaps TRBD1 is the D gene, with 5 bases matching. This clonotype was obtained from a man aged 55 to 70 with active or convalescent COVID-19. What was sequenced was peripheral blood. CDR3 reads: CASSETGVVYGYTF. The sequence in DNA is TGTGCCAGCAGTGAAACGGGGGTGGTCTATGGCTACACCTTC.